Listed below are T cell receptor beta chains from one sample, sequenced in a study of blood T cell repertoires in COVID-19. Assay used: immunoSEQ multiplex PCR; TCRdb lists only in-frame clones, some missing. There are about 270,000 clones in the sample; around 91% occur only once, and 2% to 3% lies in the top ten. Sequencing input: PBMCs or T cells enriched from blood (not recorded which). Receptors originate from a woman between 18 and 29 years old who had recovered from COVID-19. Each CDR3 is given with its conserved first and last residue. A D gene is named only where the DNA matches it firmly. A row's size may be missing; if present it is once, few, many or a size class.

v_call	d_call	clone_size	j_call	cdr3_nt	cdr3_aa
TRBV5-6	TRBD1	.	TRBJ2-3	TGTGCCAGCAGCTTGGGTCAGGGGGCTACCACAGATACGCAGTATTTT	CASSLGQGATTDTQYF
TRBV4-2	TRBD2	.	TRBJ2-5	TGTGCCAGCATGAATAGCGGGGGGCTTCAAGAGACCCAGTACTTC	CASMNSGGLQETQYF
TRBV5-1	TRBD2	.	TRBJ2-1	TGCGCCAGCGGGTCCGGGACTAGCGGGCCGCAGGAGCAGTTCTTC	CASGSGTSGPQEQFF
TRBV2	TRBD1	.	TRBJ2-5	TGTGCCAGCACGACAGGGGCCAAAGAGACCCAGTACTTC	CASTTGAKETQYF
TRBV7-3	TRBD2	.	TRBJ2-3	TGTGCCAGCAGCCCGACGGGGGGATACACAGATACGCAGTATTTT	CASSPTGGYTDTQYF
TRBV2	TRBD1	once	TRBJ1-5	TGTGCCAGCAGTGACCCGGACAGGGCCCATCAGCCCCAGCATTTT	CASSDPDRAHQPQHF
TRBV30	.	.	TRBJ1-1	TGTGCCTGGAGCCCGGGTCTCCTAAGGAACACTGAAGCTTTCTTT	CAWSPGLLRNTEAFF
TRBV3-1/TRBV3-2	TRBD2	.	TRBJ2-5	TGTGCCAGCAGCCAAGAACTAGCGGGAGAGACCCAGTACTTC	CASSQELAGETQYF
TRBV19	TRBD1	.	TRBJ1-2	TGTGCCAGTAGTATCGGACAGGGGAACTATGGCTACACCTTC	CASSIGQGNYGYTF
TRBV19	TRBD1	.	TRBJ1-6	TGTGCCAGCCTACCTATGGGACAGGGGAAGCCACCCCTCCACTTT	CASLPMGQGKPPLHF
TRBV7-6	.	.	TRBJ2-1	TGTGCCAGCACTTTACGTGGTTTTAGCTCCTACAATGAGCAGTTCTTC	CASTLRGFSSYNEQFF
TRBV5-1	TRBD1	.	TRBJ1-2	TGCGCCAGCAGCTTCTTGACAGGGGGCAACTATGGCTACACCTTC	CASSFLTGGNYGYTF
TRBV4-2	TRBD2	.	TRBJ2-3	TGTGCCAGCAGTAGACTCCCGAGCGGGGGAGCCCTCACAGATACGCAGTATTTT	CASSRLPSGGALTDTQYF
TRBV5-1	.	.	TRBJ1-1	TGCGCCAGCAGTTTCCTGACAGGCTTGGACACTGAAGCTTTCTTT	CASSFLTGLDTEAFF
TRBV6-5	TRBD1	.	TRBJ2-3	TGTGCCAGCAGTTACGGGACAGAGTACGGAGATACGCAGTATTTT	CASSYGTEYGDTQYF
TRBV3-1/TRBV3-2	TRBD1	.	TRBJ1-2	TGTGCCAGCAGCCAAAATACAGGGGGAGCCAACTATGGCTACACCTTC	CASSQNTGGANYGYTF
TRBV7-3	TRBD2	.	TRBJ2-3	TGTGCCAGCAGCTTAAGAAGCGGGGGGGCCCCAGATACGCAGTATTTT	CASSLRSGGAPDTQYF
TRBV21-1	.	.	TRBJ1-4	TGTGCCAGCAGCAAAAAGGGGGAAGGGTACGAGGATGAAAAACTGTTTTTT	CASSKKGEGYEDEKLFF
TRBV6-5	.	once	TRBJ2-5	TGTGCCAGCTCCTTAGACAGAACCCAAGAGACCCAGTACTTC	CASSLDRTQETQYF
TRBV5-8	TRBD2	once	TRBJ2-7	TGTGCCAGCAGCTTGGGGTTACTAGCGGGGGGCTCCTACGAGCAGTACTTC	CASSLGLLAGGSYEQYF
TRBV3-1/TRBV3-2	TRBD1	.	TRBJ1-4	TGTGCCAGCAGCCTGCGGGACAGGAACGAAAAACTGTTTTTT	CASSLRDRNEKLFF
TRBV24-1	TRBD2	few	TRBJ2-5	TGTGCCACCAGTGATCTAGCGGGGGGCCAAGAGACCCAGTACTTC	CATSDLAGGQETQYF